The 20 T cell receptor beta chains below all came from one sample that was sequenced in a study of OX40 agonist ivuxolimab in advanced cancers. Assay: immunoSEQ multiplex PCR; the TCRdb copy retains only in-frame clones and omits some. The sample consists of 150,000 to 170,000 clones, roughly 94% of them appearing once. The sequencing here drew on CD4+ or CD8+ T cells sorted from blood, taken in a trial of the OX40 agonist ivuxolimab. These receptors all come from an adult with an advanced solid tumor such as melanoma, head and neck, liver or kidney cancer.

The chain is built from TRBV9 and TRBJ2-1; 9 bases fit TRBD1. There are 15 residues in the CDR3. Germline lookup yields CDR1 SGDLS and CDR2 YYNGEE. The V and J ends lost 3 bases and 3 bases, in that order; junction bases with no gene match: 4. The CDR3 nucleotides are TGTGCCAGCAGCGCCCGGGACAGGGACTACAATGAGCAGTTCTTC. As protein: CASSARDRDYNEQFF.

V usage is TRBV6-1 and J usage is TRBJ1-1, with D uncertain. Germline CDR1 and CDR2: MNHNS and SASEGT. The CDR3 has 15 amino acids. V shed 7 bases and J shed 0 bases, with 15 bases lying between them. The CDR3 DNA follows: TGTGCCAGCACTTTAATCAGCGATCTGAACACTGAAGCTTTCTTT. Translation: CASTLISDLNTEAFF.

The chain uses TRBV6-5 and TRBJ2-1, with 9 positions matching TRBD1. The CDR3 length is 14 residues. CDR1 is MNHEY, CDR2 SVGAGI, per germline. The V gene end was trimmed by 5 bases and the J gene end by 4 bases; junction bases not matched to a gene: 3. DNA for the CDR3: TGTGCCAGCAGTGAGGACAGGGGATACAATGAGCAGTTCTTC. The encoded protein is CASSEDRGYNEQFF.

The rearrangement uses TRBV9 and TRBJ2-7; TRBD2 matches 14 bases. Germline assignment: CDR1 SGDLS and CDR2 YYNGEE. The CDR3 has 15 amino acids. Germline trimming cut 4 bases from V and 4 bases from J; bases unmatched to any gene: 4. DNA of the CDR3: TGTGCCAGCAGCAAAGGGACTAGCGGGGGATACGAGCAGTACTTC. Residues: CASSKGTSGGYEQYF.

This chain links TRBV2 with TRBJ1-1; D possibly corresponds to TRBD1 (5 bases). This CDR3 spans 13 amino acids. Per germline, CDR1 SNHLY and CDR2 FYNNEI. Between the trimmed V and J ends, which lost 8 bases and 5 bases, there was a span of 15 bases. CDR3 residues: CASQEGRKTEAFF. For the CDR3, the DNA is TGTGCCAGCCAAGAGGGGCGAAAAACTGAAGCTTTCTTT. The whole variable domain, remainder taken from reference TRBV2 and TRBJ1-1, is EPEVTQTPSHQVTQMGQEVILRCVPISNHLYFYWYRQILGQKVEFLVSFYNNEISEKSEIFDDQFSVERPDGSNFTLKIRSTKLEDSAMYFCASQEGRKTEAFFGQGTRLTVV.

The chain combines TRBV6-6 with TRBJ2-7; D remains unclear. Trimming removed 0 bases from V and 4 bases from J, with 7 bases in between. Germline loops: CDR1 MNHNY, CDR2 SVGAGI (reference sequence). The CDR3 consists of 13 residues. The CDR3 is CASSYSRLYEQYF. CDR3 bases: TGTGCCAGCAGTTACTCTCGGTTGTACGAGCAGTACTTC.

The CDR3 reads CASSFLAGGRSEQFF. In nucleotides, the CDR3 is TGTGCCAGCAGCTTCCTAGCGGGAGGGCGCAGTGAGCAGTTCTTC. This chain links TRBV5-4 with TRBJ2-1; 12 bases match TRBD2. The CDR3 consists of 15 residues. CDR1 and CDR2 (germline): SGHNT, YYREEE (reference sequence). V lost 2 bases, J lost 9 bases, and 6 bases stayed unmatched.

This chain joins TRBV28 and TRBJ1-1; D ambiguous. In germline, CDR1 is MDHEN, CDR2 SYDVKM. This CDR3 is 15 amino acids long. V was cut by 3 bases and J by 10 bases, with 21 bases left in between. The CDR3 DNA reads as TGTGCCAGCAGTTTGGGTGCGCTCGGGCCTATTGTAGCTTTCTTT. Translation: CASSLGALGPIVAFF.

This clone was counted only a few times. The genes are TRBV10-2 and TRBJ1-1, with 7 bases lining up with TRBD1. Germline CDR1 and CDR2: WSHSY and SAAADI. This CDR3 contains 14 residues. Unmatched junction bases numbered 3, after V lost 4 bases and J lost 1 base. The CDR3 DNA is TGCGCCAGCAGTGCGGGACAGACGAACACTGAAGCTTTCTTT. It specifies CASSAGQTNTEAFF.

This chain connects TRBV6-5 to TRBJ2-3; a weak D match, TRBD1 (5 bases). The CDR3 covers 12 residues. Germline loops: CDR1 MNHEY, CDR2 SVGAGI. The V end lost 2 bases, the J end lost 5 bases, and 5 bases lay between the germline ends. The CDR3 DNA is TGTGCCAGCAGTTACAGGGGAGATACGCAGTATTTT. Its protein is CASSYRGDTQYF.

The chain couples TRBV19 to TRBJ2-1, with TRBD2 identical over 7 bases. CDR1 and CDR2 (germline): LNHDA, SQIVND (reference sequence). The CDR3 extends over 14 amino acids. With V trimmed by 6 bases and J by 1 base, 3 bases remained unmatched. The CDR3 bases are TGTGCCAGTAGACGGACTAGTTCCTACAATGAGCAGTTCTTC. This translates into CASRRTSSYNEQFF.

The chain couples TRBV7-2 to TRBJ2-7, with TRBD2 identical over 9 bases. Germline CDR1 is SGHTA and CDR2 is FQGNSA. CDR3 length: 15 residues. V lost 5 bases and J lost 0; bases outside the gene matches: 5. The CDR3 bases are TGTGCCAGCAGCGTGCAAGCGGGGGGCTCCTACGAGCAGTACTTC. Translated, it gives CASSVQAGGSYEQYF.

The chain recombines TRBV19 with TRBJ2-3; TRBD1 is a possible D gene (6 bases). The CDR3 is 13 residues long. Germline CDR1 reads LNHDA; CDR2 reads SQIVND (reference sequence). V gave up 9 bases and J gave up 0 bases, with 10 bases separating them. CDR3 DNA sequence: TGTGCCAGCAGTGACAGGAGCACAGATACGCAGTATTTT. Its translation is CASSDRSTDTQYF.

The V call is TRBV6-1, the J call TRBJ1-5, with no clear D. V lost 10 bases and J lost 7, with 14 bases in between. The CDR3 sequence is 12 residues long. Germline V gives CDR1 MNHNS, CDR2 SASEGT. The CDR3 reads CATWVVGQPQHF. CDR3 coding DNA: TGTGCCACCTGGGTCGTGGGGCAGCCCCAGCATTTT.

The chain couples TRBV9 to TRBJ2-1; TRBD2 aligns across 7 bases. The CDR3 is made up of 16 amino acids. The germline CDR1 and CDR2 sequences are SGDLS and YYNGEE. The J segment lost 0 bases and the V segment lost 0 bases, leaving 3 bases of the junction unmatched. The CDR3 sequence is CASSVDGGSSYNEQFF. CDR3 in DNA: TGTGCCAGCAGCGTAGACGGCGGGAGCTCCTACAATGAGCAGTTCTTC.

The rearrangement joins TRBV19 to TRBJ1-5; TRBD1 agrees at 9 bases. Germline CDR1 and CDR2: LNHDA and SQIVND (reference sequence). This CDR3 is 16 amino acids long. J was trimmed by 2 bases and V by 4 bases; bases with no gene match: 6. The CDR3 region has the DNA TGTGCCAGTAGTACGGGGACAGGGACGGGCAATCAGCCCCAGCATTTT. It is translated as CASSTGTGTGNQPQHF.

The chain carries TRBV5-1 and TRBJ2-5, with TRBD2 matching over 10 bases. The junction had 4 bases not matched to a gene; V was cut back by 0 bases and J by 5 bases. From germline, CDR1 is SGHRS and CDR2 YFSETQ. The CDR3 is 15 amino acids. The CDR3 DNA reads TGCGCCAGCAGCTTGGGGGCTAGCGGGAGTGAGACCCAGTACTTC. Translating gives CASSLGASGSETQYF.

This clone appeared a single time. The V and J genes are TRBV5-1 and TRBJ1-1; 9 bases match TRBD1. V lost 0 bases and J lost 10; bases outside the gene matches: 7. This CDR3 is 14 amino acids long. Germline V gives CDR1 SGHRS, CDR2 YFSETQ. CDR3 nucleotide sequence: TGCGCCAGCAGCTTGGGCACAGGGGGCGCGGGAGCTTTCTTT. Translating gives CASSLGTGGAGAFF.

The V gene is TRBV19, the J gene TRBJ1-3; D unclear. V was shortened by 6 bases and J by 5 bases, with 2 bases between the two germline ends. CDR1 is LNHDA and CDR2 is SQIVND in the germline V gene (reference sequence). This CDR3 has 10 amino acids. CDR3 sequence reads: CASRRNTIYF. CDR3 coding DNA: TGTGCCAGTAGGCGAAACACCATATATTTT.

The V and J genes are TRBV10-1 and TRBJ1-1; TRBD1 matches at 11 bases. The germline gives CDR1 WNHNN, CDR2 SYGVQD (reference sequence). This CDR3 has 16 amino acids. Trimming cost V 4 bases and J 4 bases; bases outside gene matches: 8. DNA for the CDR3: TGCGCCAGCAGTGCGCTTAGCGGGACAGGGGGCACTGAAGCTTTCTTT. This gives the protein CASSALSGTGGTEAFF.